One sample yielded the 9 T cell receptor beta chains listed below, sequenced in a study of PD-L1 blockade in urothelial cancer. The data were produced by immunoSEQ multiplex PCR, yet TCRdb's version contains in-frame clones alone and is incomplete. This sample carries roughly 48,000 clones, 84% of them seen once, and the ten largest clones take 5.5% to 7%. The material was PBMCs, obtained around atezolizumab (anti-PD-L1) treatment. Every receptor here comes from a man aged 40-50 years with urothelial cancer.

CDR3 DNA: TGCGCCAGCAGCCTCGTGGGACGGGACAGGGGCGGAAATGAGCAGTTCTTC. Residues: CASSLVGRDRGGNEQFF. This chain joins TRBV4-1 and TRBJ2-1; 10 nucleotides line up with TRBD1. The CDR3 spans 17 residues. The V segment lost 4 bases and the J segment 7 bases; nucleotides outside the gene matches: 13. CDR1 and CDR2 from the germline V gene are MGHRA and YSYEKL.

This sequence joins TRBV27 and TRBJ2-2, with TRBD1 matching 9 bases. The CDR3 spans 17 residues. Trimming at V came to 5 bases and at J to 5 bases, leaving 12 bases not matched to a gene. CDR1 and CDR2 (germline): MNHEY, SMNVEV (reference sequence). This CDR3 is CASSPLSGTGQTGELFF. In DNA, the CDR3 is TGTGCCAGCAGTCCCCTCTCCGGGACAGGGCAAACCGGGGAGCTGTTTTTT.

This clone was seen a handful of times. The CDR3 DNA reads TGTGCCAGCAGCCAACAGGGGGCAGGTCAGCCCCAGCATTTT. Residues: CASSQQGAGQPQHF. The chain links TRBV6-5 to TRBJ1-5; 9 nucleotides match TRBD1. From germline, CDR1 is MNHEY and CDR2 SVGAGI. The CDR3 has 14 residues. Trimming cost V 6 bases and J 6 bases; bases outside gene matches: 6.

For the CDR3, the DNA is TGTGCCAGCTCCACCGGCGGGAAGTCAGATACGCAGTATTTT. Protein product: CASSTGGKSDTQYF. This sequence joins TRBV7-6 and TRBJ2-3; tentative D call: TRBD2 (6 bases). Germline V gene data show CDR1 as SGHVS and CDR2 as FNYEAQ. CDR3 length: 14 amino acids. V dropped 8 bases and J dropped 4 bases, with 16 bases sitting between them.

J is TRBJ2-7 and V is TRBV7-2; a possible D gene is TRBD2 (5 bases). V lost 8 bases, J lost 3 bases, and 14 bases lay in between. The CDR3 covers 13 residues. From germline, CDR1 is SGHTA and CDR2 FQGNSA. The CDR3, as DNA: TGTGCCAGCTTACGGACTGATCTCTACGAGCAGTACTTC. This encodes CASLRTDLYEQYF.

V usage is TRBV2 and J usage is TRBJ1-4; D gene unclear. This CDR3 has 15 amino acids. CDR1 is SNHLY, CDR2 FYNNEI, per germline. V was shortened by 6 bases and J by 7 bases, with 18 bases between the two germline ends. The CDR3 reads CASSREGLASEKLFF. The DNA for the CDR3 is TGTGCCAGCAGCCGCGAGGGATTAGCGAGTGAAAAACTGTTTTTT. The whole variable domain, filled in from reference TRBV2 and TRBJ1-4, reads EPEVTQTPSHQVTQMGQEVILRCVPISNHLYFYWYRQILGQKVEFLVSFYNNEISEKSEIFDDQFSVERPDGSNFTLKIRSTKLEDSAMYFCASSREGLASEKLFFGSGTQLSVL.

V usage is TRBV30 and J usage is TRBJ2-1; 9 positions agree with TRBD2. The CDR3 has 17 residues. CDR1 is GTSNPN and CDR2 is SVGIG in the germline V gene (reference sequence). The ends lost 4 bases at V and 1 base at J; junction bases unmatched: 11. The CDR3 DNA reads as TGTGCCTGGATTAGGGGCGGGAGCGGGGGGTCCTACAATGAGCAGTTCTTC. It yields the protein CAWIRGGSGGSYNEQFF.

V usage is TRBV5-1 and J usage is TRBJ2-3, with D possibly being TRBD2 (5 bases). The V end lost 5 bases, the J end lost 0 bases, and 19 bases lay between the germline ends. The CDR3 contains 17 residues. CDR1 is SGHRS, CDR2 YFSETQ, per germline. The CDR3 reads CASRRTPPPASTDTQYF. CDR3 in DNA: TGCGCCAGCAGGAGGACTCCCCCGCCCGCTAGCACAGATACGCAGTATTTT.

This clone was observed once. The V and J genes are TRBV28 and TRBJ1-2; tentatively, D is TRBD1 (5 bases). Germline lookup yields CDR1 MDHEN and CDR2 SYDVKM. With 10 bases removed from V and 6 bases from J, the gap between germline ends came to 21 bases. The CDR3 extends over 14 amino acids. CDR3 sequence reads: CATTPQGRVNGYTF. The CDR3 DNA sequence: TGTGCCACCACTCCGCAAGGCAGGGTCAATGGCTACACCTTC.